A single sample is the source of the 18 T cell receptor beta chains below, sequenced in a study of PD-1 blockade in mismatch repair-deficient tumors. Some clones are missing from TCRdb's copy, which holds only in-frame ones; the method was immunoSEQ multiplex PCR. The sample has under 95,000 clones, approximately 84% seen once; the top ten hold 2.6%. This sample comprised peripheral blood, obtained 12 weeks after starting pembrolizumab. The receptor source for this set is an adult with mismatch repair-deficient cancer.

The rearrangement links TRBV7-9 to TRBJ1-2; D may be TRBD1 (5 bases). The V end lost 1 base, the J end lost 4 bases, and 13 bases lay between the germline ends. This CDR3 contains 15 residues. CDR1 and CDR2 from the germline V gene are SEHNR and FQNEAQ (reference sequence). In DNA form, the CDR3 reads TGTGCCAGCAGCTTAGGGGACGGATTCTTCTATGGCTACACCTTC. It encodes CASSLGDGFFYGYTF.

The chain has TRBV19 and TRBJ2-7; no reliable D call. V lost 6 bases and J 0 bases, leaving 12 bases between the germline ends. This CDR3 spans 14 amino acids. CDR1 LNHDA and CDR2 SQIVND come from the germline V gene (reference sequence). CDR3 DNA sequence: TGTGCCAGTAGAACCCTGGACGGCTCCTACGAGCAGTACTTC. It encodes CASRTLDGSYEQYF.

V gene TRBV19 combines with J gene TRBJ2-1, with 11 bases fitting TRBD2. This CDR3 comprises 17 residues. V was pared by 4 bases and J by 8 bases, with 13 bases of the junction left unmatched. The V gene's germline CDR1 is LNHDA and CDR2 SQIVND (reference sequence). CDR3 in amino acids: CASSRGRRLAGRYEQFF. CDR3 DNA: TGTGCCAGTAGTAGAGGCCGACGACTAGCGGGACGATATGAGCAGTTCTTC. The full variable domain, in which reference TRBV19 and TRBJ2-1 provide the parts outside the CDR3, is DGGITQSPKYLFRKEGQNVTLSCEQNLNHDAMYWYRQDPGQGLRLIYYSQIVNDFQKGDIAEGYSVSREKKESFPLTVTSAQKNPTAFYLCASSRGRRLAGRYEQFFGPGTRLTVL.

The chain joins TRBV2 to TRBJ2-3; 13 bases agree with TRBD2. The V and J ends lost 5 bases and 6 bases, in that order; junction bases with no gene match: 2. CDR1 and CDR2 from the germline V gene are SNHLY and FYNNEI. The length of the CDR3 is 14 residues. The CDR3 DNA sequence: TGTGCCAGCAGTAGGACTAGCGGGAGTGATACGCAGTATTTT. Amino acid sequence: CASSRTSGSDTQYF.

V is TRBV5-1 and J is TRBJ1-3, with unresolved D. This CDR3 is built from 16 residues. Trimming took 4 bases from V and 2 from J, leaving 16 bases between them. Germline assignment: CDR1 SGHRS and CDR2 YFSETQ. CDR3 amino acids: CASSPEVGRTGNTIYF. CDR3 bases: TGCGCCAGCAGCCCGGAGGTGGGGAGGACTGGAAACACCATATATTTT.

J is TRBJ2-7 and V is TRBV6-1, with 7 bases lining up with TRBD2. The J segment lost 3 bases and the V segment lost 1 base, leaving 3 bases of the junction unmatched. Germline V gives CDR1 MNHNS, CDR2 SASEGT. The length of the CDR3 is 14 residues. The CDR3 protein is CASSEVSSGYEQYF. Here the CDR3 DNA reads TGTGCCAGCAGTGAAGTATCTAGCGGCTACGAGCAGTACTTC.

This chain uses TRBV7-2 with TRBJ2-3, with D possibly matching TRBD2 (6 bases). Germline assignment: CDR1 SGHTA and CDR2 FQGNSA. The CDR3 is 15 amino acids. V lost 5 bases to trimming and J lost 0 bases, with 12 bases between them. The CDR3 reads CASSLSGSSTDTQYF. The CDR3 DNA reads TGTGCCAGCAGCCTAAGCGGGTCTAGCACAGATACGCAGTATTTT.

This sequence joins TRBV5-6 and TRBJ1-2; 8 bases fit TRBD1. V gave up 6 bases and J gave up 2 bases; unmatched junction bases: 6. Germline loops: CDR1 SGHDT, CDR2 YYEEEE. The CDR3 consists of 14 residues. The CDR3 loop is CASNMAGGNYGYTF. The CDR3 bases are TGTGCCAGCAACATGGCAGGGGGCAACTATGGCTACACCTTC. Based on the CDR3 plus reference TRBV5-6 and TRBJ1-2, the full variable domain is DAGVTQSPTHLIKTRGQQVTLRCSPKSGHDTVSWYQQALGQGPQFIFQYYEEEERQRGNFPDRFSGHQFPNYSSELNVNALLLGDSALYLCASNMAGGNYGYTFGSGTRLTVV.

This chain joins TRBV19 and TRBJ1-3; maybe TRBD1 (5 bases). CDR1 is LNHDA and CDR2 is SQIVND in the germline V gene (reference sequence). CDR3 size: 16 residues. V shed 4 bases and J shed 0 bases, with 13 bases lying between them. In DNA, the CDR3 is TGTGCCAGTAGTAACCCGGGACTGAGCTCTGGAAACACCATATATTTT. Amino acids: CASSNPGLSSGNTIYF.

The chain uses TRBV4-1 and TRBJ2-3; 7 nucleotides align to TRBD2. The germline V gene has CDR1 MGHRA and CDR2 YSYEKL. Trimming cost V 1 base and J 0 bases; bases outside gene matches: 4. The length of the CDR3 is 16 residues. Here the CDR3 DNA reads TGCGCCAGCAGCCAAGTAAGCGGGGCTAGCACAGATACGCAGTATTTT. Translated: CASSQVSGASTDTQYF.

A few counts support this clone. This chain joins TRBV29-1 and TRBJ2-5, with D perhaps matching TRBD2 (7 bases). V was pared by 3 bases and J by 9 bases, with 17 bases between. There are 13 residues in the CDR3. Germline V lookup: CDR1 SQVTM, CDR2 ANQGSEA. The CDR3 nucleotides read TGCAGCGTTGAGGCAGCGGGGACATCCGCCCAGTACTTC. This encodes CSVEAAGTSAQYF. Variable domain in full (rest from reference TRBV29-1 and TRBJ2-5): SAVISQKPSRDICQRGTSLTIQCQVDSQVTMMFWYRQQPGQSLTLIATANQGSEATYESGFVIDKFPISRPNLTFSTLTVSNMSPEDSSIYLCSVEAAGTSAQYFGPGTRLLVL.

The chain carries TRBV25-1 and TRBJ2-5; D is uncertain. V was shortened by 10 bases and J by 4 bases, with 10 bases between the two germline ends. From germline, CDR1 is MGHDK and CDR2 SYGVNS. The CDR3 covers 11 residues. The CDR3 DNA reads TGTGCCACCTCCCGTTCAGAGACCCAGTACTTC. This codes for CATSRSETQYF.

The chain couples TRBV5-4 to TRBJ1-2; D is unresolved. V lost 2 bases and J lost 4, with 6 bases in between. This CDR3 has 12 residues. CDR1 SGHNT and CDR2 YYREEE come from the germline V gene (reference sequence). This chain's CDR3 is CASSLAAYGYTF. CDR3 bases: TGTGCCAGCAGCTTAGCCGCCTATGGCTACACCTTC.

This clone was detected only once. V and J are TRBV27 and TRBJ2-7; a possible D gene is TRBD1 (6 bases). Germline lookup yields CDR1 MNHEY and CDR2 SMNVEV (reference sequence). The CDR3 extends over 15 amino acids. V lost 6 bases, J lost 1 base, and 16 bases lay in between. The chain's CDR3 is CASRFRGASSYEQYF. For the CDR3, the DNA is TGTGCCAGCAGATTCAGGGGCGCATCGTCCTACGAGCAGTACTTC.

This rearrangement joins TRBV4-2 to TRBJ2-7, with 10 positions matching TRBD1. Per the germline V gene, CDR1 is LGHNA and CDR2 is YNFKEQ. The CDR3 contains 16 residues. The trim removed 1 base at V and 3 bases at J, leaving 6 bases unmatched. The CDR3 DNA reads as TGTGCCAGCAGCCAAGCCGAACGGACAGGGGGCTACGAGCAGTACTTC. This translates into CASSQAERTGGYEQYF.

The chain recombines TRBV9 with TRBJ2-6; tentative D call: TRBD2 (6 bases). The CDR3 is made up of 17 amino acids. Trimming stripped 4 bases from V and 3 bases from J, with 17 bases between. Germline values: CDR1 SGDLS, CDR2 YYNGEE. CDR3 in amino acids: CASSPRGTLVGANVLTF. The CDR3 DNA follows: TGTGCCAGCAGCCCACGGGGGACTCTTGTTGGGGCCAACGTCCTGACTTTC.

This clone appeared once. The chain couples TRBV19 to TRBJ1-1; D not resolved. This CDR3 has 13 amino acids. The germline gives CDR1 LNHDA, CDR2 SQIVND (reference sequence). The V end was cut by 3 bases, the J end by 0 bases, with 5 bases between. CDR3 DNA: TGTGCCAGTAGTATCCAGGTGAACACTGAAGCTTTCTTT. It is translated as CASSIQVNTEAFF.

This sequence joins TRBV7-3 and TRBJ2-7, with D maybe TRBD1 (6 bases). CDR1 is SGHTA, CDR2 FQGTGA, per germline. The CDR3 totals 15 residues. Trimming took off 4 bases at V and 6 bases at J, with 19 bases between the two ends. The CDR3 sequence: CASSSRTAESAEQYF. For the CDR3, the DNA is TGTGCCAGCAGCTCTCGGACAGCCGAGTCCGCCGAGCAGTACTTC.